This TCR beta chain was captured in a study of blood T cell repertoires in COVID-19. The CDR3 is 15 amino acids. Trimming cost V 0 bases and J 3 bases, with 12 bases left between them. Germline assignment: CDR1 SGHDT and CDR2 YYEEEE. Methods used by the authors: Estimation of nucleated cell counts was performed using reference gene primer amplification. Method: immunoSEQ multiplex PCR; TCRdb's copy keeps in-frame clones and lacks some. The DNA was the basis for D and trimming; V, J and clone size are from that table. The sample lists 130,000 or so clones; around 84% were seen once. Material: peripheral blood. The source is an older woman with acute or convalescent COVID-19. The V and J genes are TRBV5-6 and TRBJ1-2; tentatively, D is TRBD1 (5 bases). Here the CDR3 DNA reads TGTGCCAGCAGCTTGGTCCAGGGAACCTACTATGGCTACACCTTC. Protein: CASSLVQGTYYGYTF.